This T cell receptor beta chain emerged from a study of identical twins (TCRdb year 2016). Looking at the study overall: The study deep-sequenced TCR alpha and beta repertoires from monozygotic twins, unrelated adults of various ages and cord blood to test whether fetal clonotypes persist. To rule out contamination, the twin experiments were replicated at different times with different library preparation protocols.

Library generation was performed with 5' RACE. Sequencing instrument: Illumina HiSeq 2000. A universal primer binding site was introduced by template switching, and a unique molecular identifier was present in the final cDNA, enabling accurate counting of TCR cDNA molecules. Specific primers in the conserved constant-segment region were used to synthesize first-strand cDNA for the TCR alpha and beta chains. To control for contamination, every cDNA library was double barcoded, receiving both a SMART-Mk sample barcode and Illumina barcodes. TruSeq adapter sequences, together with Illumina sample barcodes, were added in two successive PCR steps. The TCR alpha and beta cDNA libraries were sequenced on the Illumina HiSeq platform using custom primers. The authors processed their data as follows. MiGEC was used to process raw reads and extract unique molecular identifiers, and MiXCR was used to find CDR3 positions. For each individual, recombination models were inferred using an EM algorithm with the repgenHMM and IGoR tools. The tcR package in R was used for shared clonotype analysis, with sharing normalized by the product of cloneset sizes. To study raw recombination without the effects of thymic and clonal selection, out-of-frame nonproductive sequences were analyzed. In TCRdb, the public reads were trimmed at Q25 with fastp and aligned with MiXCR, with productive beta chains retained. Each record represents a unique CDR3 protein, reported with the most common genes and DNA among its rows. The V and J calls and clone size come from TCRdb's table, not from the authors' own analysis. The sample table records hundreds of thousands of distinct CDR3 sequences; over 12% of these occur just once. The top ten clones comprise about 9% of the sample.

Only healthy Caucasian donors were included. Using Miltenyi CD45RO+ enrichment and human naive T-cell isolation kits, memory (CD45RO+) and naive T cells were isolated from PBMC. As for this clonotype: Its antigen is not yet known. No much larger clone is present one base from it, and per-base qualities are unavailable.

Results the study describes overall, beyond this receptor: Compared with coincidental sharing between unrelated individuals, an excess of low generation-probability sequences was observed among out-of-frame TCR alpha sequences shared between twins. Zero-insertion analyses could be partly confounded by invariant T cells such as MAIT and iNKT, although diverse VJ usage argued against such confounding for most clonotypes. Because the same donors could not be followed over many years, the conclusions relied on cross-sectional statistical analysis. Recombination models systematically underestimated out-of-frame TCR alpha sharing in monozygotic twins but agreed with sharing between unrelated individuals. Abundant cord blood beta clonotypes carried fewer insertions; young adult naive repertoires showed a weaker similar trend, while memory repertoires showed none. Excess twin sharing in beta out-of-frame sequences was weaker because fewer shared sequences lowered the signal-to-noise ratio.

The sequencing input was memory (CD45RO+) T cells sorted from blood. Per the publication, the cell subset or site label means: CD45RO+ enriched T cells. The clonotype comes from a woman aged 18-29 years in good health.

The CDR3 region has the sequence CASSLAPLYNSPLHF. The sequenced DNA: TGTGCCAGCAGCTTAGCGCCGCTTTATAATTCACCCCTCCACTTT. The receptor chain draws on TRBV7-8 and TRBJ1-6, with no confident D gene call. From the germline V gene, CDR1 is SGHVS and CDR2 is FQNEAQ. V drops 0 bases and J drops 4 bases, leaving 7 bases in between. Reading from cysteine to phenylalanine, the CDR3 counts 15 amino acids. Of the read, only the CDR3 DNA is kept; its 45 bases are in frame from base 1. Supplemented by the reference TRBV7-8 and TRBJ1-6 proteins around the CDR3, the complete variable domain is GAGVSQSPRYKVAKRGQDVALRCDPISGHVSLFWYQQALGQGPEFLTYFQNEAQLDKSGLPSDRFFAERPEGSVSTLKIQRTQQEDSAVYLCASSLAPLYNSPLHFGNGTRLTVT.